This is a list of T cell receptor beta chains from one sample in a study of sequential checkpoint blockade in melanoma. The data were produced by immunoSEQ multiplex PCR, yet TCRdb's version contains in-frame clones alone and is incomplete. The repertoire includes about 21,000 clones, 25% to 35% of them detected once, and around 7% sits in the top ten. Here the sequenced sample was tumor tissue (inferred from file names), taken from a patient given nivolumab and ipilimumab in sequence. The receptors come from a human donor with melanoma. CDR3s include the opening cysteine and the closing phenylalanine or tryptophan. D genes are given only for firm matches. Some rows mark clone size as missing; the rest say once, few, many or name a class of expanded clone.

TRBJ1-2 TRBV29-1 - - TGCAGCGTTGACGGGCAGCAAGATAACTATGGCTACACCTTC CSVDGQQDNYGYTF
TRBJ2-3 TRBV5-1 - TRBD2 TGCGCCAGCAGCTTGGTACTAGCGGGAGGGCAGGATACGCAGTATTTT CASSLVLAGGQDTQYF
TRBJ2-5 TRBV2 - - TGTGCCAGCACACTGGTCCAAAGGGAGACCCAGTACTTC CASTLVQRETQYF
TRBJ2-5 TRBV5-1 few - TGCGCCAGCAGCCCTGATCCCACCTCCAGGAAAGAGACCCAGTACTTC CASSPDPTSRKETQYF
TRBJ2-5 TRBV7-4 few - TGTGCCAGCAGTGCGGGCCCGTACCAAGAGACCCAGTACTTC CASSAGPYQETQYF
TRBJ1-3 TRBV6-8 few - TGTGCCAGCAGGGGGGGGAATGGAAACACCATATATTTT CASRGGNGNTIYF
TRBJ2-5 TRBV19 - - TGTGCCAGTAGTCTAATTCTGGGTGCGGGAGAGACCCAGTACTTC CASSLILGAGETQYF
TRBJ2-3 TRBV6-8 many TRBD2 TGTGCCAGCAGACGTCTAGCGGGAACCCCAGATACGCAGTATTTT CASRRLAGTPDTQYF
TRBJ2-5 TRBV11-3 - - TGTGCCAGCAGCTTAGATTTGGGGTGGGGGGAGACCCAGTACTTC CASSLDLGWGETQYF
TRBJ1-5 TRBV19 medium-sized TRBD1 TGTGCCAGTAGTATCGGAACAGGGGTCAGCAATCAGCCCCAGCATTTT CASSIGTGVSNQPQHF
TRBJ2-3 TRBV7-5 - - TGTGCCAGCAGCCCGGGGGACGGGAGCACAGATACGCAGTATTTT CASSPGDGSTDTQYF
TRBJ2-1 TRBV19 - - TGTGCCAGTAGTATAGACGGAGGCCCCTCCTACAATGAGCAGTTCTTC CASSIDGGPSYNEQFF
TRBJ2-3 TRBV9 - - TGTGCCAGCAGCGTATCACAAAACACAGATACGCAGTATTTT CASSVSQNTDTQYF
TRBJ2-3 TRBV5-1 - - TGCGCCAGCAGCCTACGGGAATCCGCAGATACGCAGTATTTT CASSLRESADTQYF
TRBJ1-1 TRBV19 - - TGTGCCAGTAGTACGGGGTTTGGGGGGCTGAACACTGAAGCTTTCTTT CASSTGFGGLNTEAFF
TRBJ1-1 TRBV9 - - TGTGCCAGCAGGAACTCCGTGAACACTGAAGCTTTCTTT CASRNSVNTEAFF
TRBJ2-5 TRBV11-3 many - TGTGCCAGCAGCTCGTCCAACGGGCGTCAAGAGACCCAGTACTTC CASSSSNGRQETQYF
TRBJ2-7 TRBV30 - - TGTGCCTGGAGTGTCTCAGGGGCCTCCTACGAGCAGTACTTC CAWSVSGASYEQYF
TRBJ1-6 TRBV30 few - TGTGCCTATACGACCGGGACGCCTAATTCACCCCTCCACTTT CAYTTGTPNSPLHF
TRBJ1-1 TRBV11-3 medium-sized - TGTGCCAGCAGCCGAAAAAATACAGAGAACACTGAAGCTTTCTTT CASSRKNTENTEAFF
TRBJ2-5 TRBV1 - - TGCGCCAGCAGCCATCCGGACAGGGGTGGTATCAAAGAGACCCAGTACTTC CASSHPDRGGIKETQYF
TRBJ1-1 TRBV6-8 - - TGTGCCAGCACCCTTTACTTAGGGGCTAGGGAAGCTTTCTTT CASTLYLGAREAFF
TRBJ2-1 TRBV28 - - TGTGCCAGCAGACAGGGTTTTCTGTACAATGAGCAGTTCTTC CASRQGFLYNEQFF
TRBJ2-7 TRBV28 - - TGTGCCAGCAGTTTTTCATCGGACTGGAGCTCCTACGAGCAGTACTTC CASSFSSDWSSYEQYF
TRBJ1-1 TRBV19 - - TGTGCCAGTAGCAGTTTGCGGGCCGGGGGCGACACTGAAGCTTTCTTT CASSSLRAGGDTEAFF
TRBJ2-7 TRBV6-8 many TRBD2 TGTGCCAGCAGTTGGGTAACTAGCGATCCCTACGAGCAGTACTTC CASSWVTSDPYEQYF
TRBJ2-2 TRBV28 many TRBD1 TGTGCCAGCAGTTTAAACAGGGGTGACACCGGGGAGCTGTTTTTT CASSLNRGDTGELFF
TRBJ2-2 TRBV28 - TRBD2 TGTGCCAGCAAGCCTAGCGGGAGCGTCACCGGGGAGCTGTTTTTT CASKPSGSVTGELFF
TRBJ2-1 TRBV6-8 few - TGTGCCATCATCCCAGATAGCTCCTACAATGAGCAGTTCTTC CAIIPDSSYNEQFF
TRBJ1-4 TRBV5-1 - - TGCGCCAGCAGCTTGGCGCAGGCAACTAATGAAAAACTGTTTTTT CASSLAQATNEKLFF
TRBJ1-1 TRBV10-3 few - TGTGCCACCGAACGTAATCCGAACACTGAAGCTTTCTTT CATERNPNTEAFF
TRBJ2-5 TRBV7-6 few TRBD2 TGTGCCAGCAGCCCACCCTTTGATGGCGGGGGGGACAGTGGCCAGTACTTC CASSPPFDGGGDSGQYF
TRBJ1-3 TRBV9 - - TGTGCCAGCAGGGAGGCCAGCTCTGGAAACACCATATATTTT CASREASSGNTIYF
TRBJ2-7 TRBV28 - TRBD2 TGTGCCAGCAGTTTCCCCCTAGCGGGAGAGCAGTACTTC CASSFPLAGEQYF
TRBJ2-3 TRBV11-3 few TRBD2 TGTGCCAGCAGCCCCTCCACTAGCGGGGGGGAAGATACGCAGTATTTT CASSPSTSGGEDTQYF
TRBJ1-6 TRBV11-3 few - TGTGCCAGCAGCCCCAAGAGGTATTACAATTCACCCCTCCACTTT CASSPKRYYNSPLHF
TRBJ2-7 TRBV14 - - TGTGCCAGCAGCCTAGGCCAGGCAGGTTACGAGCAGTACTTC CASSLGQAGYEQYF
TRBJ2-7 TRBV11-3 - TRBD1 TGTGCCAGCAGCTTAGTAGGGACAGGGCCCCACGAGCAGTACTTC CASSLVGTGPHEQYF
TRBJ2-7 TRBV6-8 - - TGTGCCAGTATGAATTTCGTCTCCTACGAGCAGTACTTC CASMNFVSYEQYF
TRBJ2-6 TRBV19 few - TGTGCCAGTAGCCTATCTGGGGCCAACGTCCTGACTTTC CASSLSGANVLTF
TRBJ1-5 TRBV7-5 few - TGTGCCAGCAGCGATTGGGCAAGTAGCAATCAGCCCCAGCATTTT CASSDWASSNQPQHF
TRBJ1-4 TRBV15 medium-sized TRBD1 TGTGCCACCAGCATCGGGACAGCAACTAATGAAAAACTGTTTTTT CATSIGTATNEKLFF
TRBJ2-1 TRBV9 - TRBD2 TGTGCCAGCAGTGCCCTAGCGGGGGGCCCCGATGAGCAGTTCTTC CASSALAGGPDEQFF
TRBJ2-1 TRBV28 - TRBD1 TGTGCCAGCAGTTTATACGGGACAGGGAGGTCCTACAATGAGCAGTTCTTC CASSLYGTGRSYNEQFF